This T cell receptor (beta chain) is drawn from a study of neurological immune-mediated disorders. This clonotype was seen only a few times. The V gene end was trimmed by 5 bases and the J gene end by 3 bases; junction bases not matched to a gene: 3. This CDR3 region has 13 residues. The germline V gene has CDR1 DFQATT and CDR2 SNEGSKA (reference sequence). A single run covered 15-18 subjects with over 180 million TCR-beta sequences. MiXCR was run by TCRdb on the 5' RACE reads, yielding one entry per CDR3 protein. Of tens of thousands of distinct CDR3 sequences listed, over 15% are singletons. The source is a woman between 40 and 55 years old in good health. The genes are TRBV20-1 and TRBJ1-5; 8 bases map to TRBD1. The source material was PBMCs. The CDR3 region has the DNA TGCAGTGCTTGGACAGGGACCAATCAGCCCCAGCATTTT. It yields the protein CSAWTGTNQPQHF.